This T cell receptor beta chain was identified during a study of blood T cell repertoires in COVID-19. Study-level information: From the United States, Italy and Spain came samples of acute and convalescent COVID-19. The analysed material was cDNA or gDNA that came from T cells, B-cell-depleted T cells, or PBMCs.

TCRdb keeps only in-frame clones here, not all; method: immunoSEQ multiplex PCR. The table includes 250,000 to 300,000 clones, about nine tenths detected once. Per germline, CDR1 SEHNR and CDR2 FQNEAQ (reference sequence). The CDR3 extends over 15 amino acids. Trimming removed 7 bases from V and 0 bases from J; junction bases left unmatched: 8. The clonotype was recovered from an older woman with acute or convalescent COVID-19. The sample was peripheral blood. The chain combines TRBV7-9 with TRBJ1-1; 7 nucleotides line up with TRBD1. DNA for the CDR3: TGTGCCAGCATCAAAAAGGGGGCCCTGAACACTGAAGCTTTCTTT. This translates into CASIKKGALNTEAFF. Based on the CDR3 plus reference TRBV7-9 and TRBJ1-1, the full variable domain is DTGVSQNPRHKITKRGQNVTFRCDPISEHNRLYWYRQTLGQGPEFLTYFQNEAQLEKSRLLSDRFSAERPKGSFSTLEIQRTEQGDSAMYLCASIKKGALNTEAFFGQGTRLTVV.